One and the same sample provided the 20 T cell receptor beta chains below, sequenced in a study of persistence of HIV-infected CD4 T cells. No antigen has been identified for these receptors. Lysates of CMV-infected fibroblasts at around 9.8 ug/mL stimulated these cells. Memory cells lacking CD40L and CD69 with high CD45RO were sorted. The libraries were made with immunoSEQ version 4 in survey mode. Profiled with immunoSEQ multiplex PCR; TCRdb holds only in-frame clones, not every one. The sample carries more than 30,000 clones, around 80% recorded once. Sample: CD4+ T cells sorted from PBMCs after approximately 19-hour stimulation, taken from a patient who received antiretroviral therapy. The receptor source for this set is an adult man with HIV who was CMV-seropositive.

This sequence joins TRBV19 and TRBJ1-6; 8 bases fit TRBD1. The V gene's germline CDR1 is LNHDA and CDR2 SQIVND (reference sequence). The CDR3 is 15 amino acids. With 1 base clipped from V and 6 bases from J, the junction kept 2 bases outside the gene matches. The CDR3 sequence is CASSIVQGANSPLHF. The CDR3 DNA reads as TGTGCCAGTAGTATAGTCCAGGGGGCTAATTCACCCCTCCACTTT. Together with reference TRBV19 and TRBJ1-6, the CDR3 gives the full variable domain: DGGITQSPKYLFRKEGQNVTLSCEQNLNHDAMYWYRQDPGQGLRLIYYSQIVNDFQKGDIAEGYSVSREKKESFPLTVTSAQKNPTAFYLCASSIVQGANSPLHFGNGTRLTVT.

V usage is TRBV19 and J usage is TRBJ2-2, with 8 bases identical to TRBD1. The CDR3 runs to 15 residues. Trimming took 6 bases from V and 2 from J; bases not matched to a gene: 5. CDR1 is LNHDA, CDR2 SQIVND, per germline (reference sequence). CDR3 nucleotides: TGTGCCAGTAGCCGGGACAGGAGTAACACCGGGGAGCTGTTTTTT. As protein: CASSRDRSNTGELFF.

The V call is TRBV28, the J call TRBJ2-2, with 8 bases that match TRBD2. The CDR3 length is 16 residues. Germline CDR1 reads MDHEN; CDR2 reads SYDVKM. V lost 5 bases, J lost 6 bases, and 11 bases stayed unmatched. Here the CDR3 DNA reads TGTGCCAGCAGTGGACGGGGGGGGCCACGGGCCGGGGAGCTGTTTTTT. This translates into CASSGRGGPRAGELFF.

The chain joins TRBV12-3 or TRBV12-4 to TRBJ1-5, with D hard to call. The V end was cut by 6 bases, the J end by 4 bases, with 10 bases between. The CDR3 spans 13 residues. The CDR3: CASSSAGNQPQHF. CDR3 nucleotides: TGTGCCAGCAGCTCGGCGGGGAATCAGCCCCAGCATTTT.

This clone was seen only a few times. The gene calls are TRBV28 and TRBJ1-3; D unresolved. CDR3 size: 14 residues. Germline values: CDR1 MDHEN, CDR2 SYDVKM. V was clipped by 6 bases and J by 4 bases, with 13 bases between them. The CDR3 reads CASRRRVEGNTIYF. The CDR3 region has the DNA TGTGCCAGCAGGCGGAGGGTAGAAGGAAACACCATATATTTT.

This sequence joins TRBV3-1 (or the pseudogene TRBV3-2) and TRBJ1-1; 8 nucleotides agree with TRBD1. Germline CDR1 LGHDT, CDR2 YNNKEL (reference sequence). V lost 6 bases to trimming and J lost 4 bases; unmatched junction nucleotides: 7. The CDR3 totals 14 residues. CDR3 sequence: CASSHIQGGTEAFF. As DNA, the CDR3 is TGTGCCAGCAGTCATATACAGGGGGGCACTGAAGCTTTCTTT.

The chain has TRBV4-1 and TRBJ1-2, with 8 positions matching TRBD1. The CDR3 runs to 18 residues. V lost 0 bases and J lost 6; bases outside the gene matches: 15. Germline V lookup: CDR1 MGHRA, CDR2 YSYEKL. The CDR3 DNA sequence: TGCGCCAGCAGCCAAGAAGGTAAACGGACAGGGCTGCCGGATGGCTACACCTTC. It specifies CASSQEGKRTGLPDGYTF.

The chain joins TRBV18 to TRBJ1-1; possibly TRBD1 for D (6 bases). Looked up from germline, CDR1 is KGHSH and CDR2 is LQKENI. The CDR3 runs to 15 residues. Trimming took off 3 bases at V and 2 bases at J, with 13 bases between the two ends. The CDR3 sequence: CASSPDTGSNTEAFF. The CDR3 DNA reads as TGTGCCAGCTCACCTGATACAGGGAGCAACACTGAAGCTTTCTTT. The variable domain in full, with the rest retrieved from reference TRBV18 and TRBJ1-1, is NAGVMQNPRHLVRRRGQEARLRCSPMKGHSHVYWYRQLPEEGLKFMVYLQKENIIDESGMPKERFSAEFPKEGPSILRIQQVVRGDSAAYFCASSPDTGSNTEAFFGQGTRLTVV.

The rearrangement joins TRBV6-5 to TRBJ1-1, with D perhaps matching TRBD1 (5 bases). The V gene lost 4 bases and the J gene lost 5 bases, with 14 bases spanning the gap. Germline CDR1 reads MNHEY; CDR2 reads SVGAGI. CDR3 length equals 14 residues. The CDR3 coding sequence is TGTGCCAGCAGTTTACGGGCAGGGTCAACTGAAGCTTTCTTT. This gives the protein CASSLRAGSTEAFF.

This chain joins TRBV19 and TRBJ2-7; D gene unclear. V lost 3 bases, J lost 5 bases, and 5 bases lay in between. The CDR3 consists of 11 residues. Germline-derived CDR1 and CDR2 are LNHDA and SQIVND (reference sequence). CDR3 loop: CASSMRNEQYF. CDR3 bases: TGTGCCAGTAGTATGCGGAACGAGCAGTACTTC.

This rearrangement joins TRBV2 to TRBJ2-7; 12 bases are a match to TRBD1. Losses at the gene ends were 6 bases for V and 3 bases for J; bases not matched to a gene: 6. Germline V CDR1 and CDR2: SNHLY, FYNNEI. The CDR3 totals 15 residues. CDR3 sequence reads: CASRGGQGAFYEQYF. CDR3 bases: TGTGCCAGCAGGGGGGGACAGGGGGCTTTCTACGAGCAGTACTTC.

Details on this clone: Other DNA sequences of this sample code for an identical CDR3. J is TRBJ2-7 and V is TRBV5-1, with 8 bases that match TRBD1. Germline V gene sequence: CDR1 SGHRS, CDR2 YFSETQ. The CDR3 runs to 14 residues. Germline trimming cut 5 bases from V and 2 bases from J; bases unmatched to any gene: 6. CDR3 loop: CASSVGQAAYEQYF. CDR3 bases: TGCGCCAGCAGTGTGGGACAGGCCGCCTACGAGCAGTACTTC.

The V call is TRBV30, the J call TRBJ2-1; D assignment may be TRBD1 or TRBD2 (5 bases each). V lost 6 bases and J lost 5, with 14 bases in between. CDR1 is GTSNPN and CDR2 is SVGIG in the germline V gene (reference sequence). The length of the CDR3 is 13 residues. The CDR3 spells CACGEGVHNEQFF. The DNA for the CDR3 is TGTGCCTGCGGGGAAGGGGTCCACAATGAGCAGTTCTTC.

The chain recombines TRBV2 with TRBJ2-7; 9 nucleotides agree with TRBD1. Trimming cost V 6 bases and J 4 bases; bases outside gene matches: 1. Germline lookup yields CDR1 SNHLY and CDR2 FYNNEI. CDR3 length equals 12 residues. This chain's CDR3 is CASRGQGYEQYF. CDR3 nucleotide sequence: TGTGCCAGCAGGGGACAGGGTTACGAGCAGTACTTC.

The chain carries TRBV5-1 and TRBJ1-4, with D possibly TRBD1 on 6 matching bases. The germline V gene encodes CDR1 SGHRS and CDR2 YFSETQ. Trimming shortened V by 3 bases and J by 3 bases, and 12 bases separated the two germline ends. The CDR3 is 15 amino acids. The chain's CDR3 is CASSSRGGSNEKLFF. In DNA, the CDR3 is TGCGCCAGCAGCTCTAGGGGGGGATCTAATGAAAAACTGTTTTTT.

The V gene is TRBV7-9, the J gene TRBJ2-7; 11 nucleotides line up with TRBD1. With V trimmed by 5 bases and J by 2 bases, 5 bases remained unmatched. Germline CDR1 SEHNR, CDR2 FQNEAQ (reference sequence). The CDR3 is 15 amino acids. This CDR3 is CASSPRTGGPYEQYF. In DNA, the CDR3 is TGTGCCAGCAGCCCCCGGACAGGGGGCCCCTACGAGCAGTACTTC.

This rearrangement joins TRBV27 to TRBJ1-2; 8 nucleotides agree with TRBD1. CDR1 and CDR2 (germline): MNHEY, SMNVEV (reference sequence). Losses at the gene ends were 5 bases for V and 8 bases for J; bases not matched to a gene: 16. The CDR3 sequence is 16 residues long. CDR3 DNA sequence: TGTGCCAGCAGTAGGGGAGTAGGGCAGGGGGCCACGGGCTACACCTTC. Its protein is CASSRGVGQGATGYTF.

The chain couples TRBV10-3 to TRBJ2-3; 9 nucleotides match TRBD2. V lost 5 bases to trimming and J lost 2 bases; unmatched junction nucleotides: 2. Looked up from germline, CDR1 is ENHRY and CDR2 is SYGVKD. The CDR3 sequence is 14 residues long. The CDR3 nucleotides are TGTGCCATCAGTAGCGGGGGGCCCACAGATACGCAGTATTTT. Amino acids: CAISSGGPTDTQYF.

This clone was recorded a few times. The chain carries TRBV4-2 and TRBJ2-7; D may be TRBD1 or TRBD2 (5 bases each). Trimming took off 0 bases at V and 6 bases at J, with 9 bases between the two ends. This CDR3 region has 13 residues. Germline V gene data show CDR1 as LGHNA and CDR2 as YNFKEQ. CDR3 sequence (DNA): TGTGCCAGCAGCCAAGAGTCGAGGGGCGAGCAGTACTTC. Encoded protein: CASSQESRGEQYF.

The J gene is TRBJ1-5, the V gene TRBV7-6; possibly TRBD1 for D (6 bases). Germline CDR1 and CDR2: SGHVS and FNYEAQ. The CDR3 spans 14 residues. The V and J ends lost 5 bases and 5 bases respectively, with 13 bases between them. The DNA for the CDR3 is TGTGCCAGCAGCGCCGGGACATCTCATCAGCCCCAGCATTTT. This gives the protein CASSAGTSHQPQHF.